This TCR beta chain was observed in a study of blood T cell repertoires in COVID-19. Study as a whole: There were acute and convalescent COVID-19 samples, and they came from the United States, Italy and Spain. PBMCs, B-cell-depleted T cells, or T cells provided the cDNA or gDNA that made up the material.

Authors' analysis steps: From reference gene primer amplification, estimates of nucleated cell counts were derived. Profiled with immunoSEQ multiplex PCR; TCRdb holds only in-frame clones, not every one. V and J calls plus clone size are reproduced from that table; the DNA served to infer D and trimming. The sample lists around 270,000 clones; about 85% were seen once. Trimming removed 8 bases from V and 8 bases from J, with 10 bases in between. CDR3 size: 12 residues. Sequenced sample: peripheral blood. V usage is TRBV12-3 or TRBV12-4 and J usage is TRBJ1-6; TRBD1 might be the D (6 bases). The TCR originated in a man in his 60s with acute or convalescent COVID-19. The CDR3 sequence: CASGHRDSPLHF. The CDR3 DNA sequence: TGTGCCAGCGGACACAGGGATTCACCCCTCCACTTT.